These T cell receptor beta chains were read from a single sample in a study of blood T cell repertoires in COVID-19. Profiling relied on immunoSEQ multiplex PCR, and the TCRdb table lists in-frame clones only, not all of them. The data contain more than 150,000 clones, roughly 79% of them singletons. Sequencing used peripheral blood. These receptors all come from a woman in her seventies with acute or convalescent COVID-19. CDR3s include the opening cysteine and the closing phenylalanine or tryptophan. A D gene is named only where the DNA matches it firmly. Size is omitted from some rows. Given values are once, few, many or a class for expanded clones.

>TRBJ1-1|TRBD1|TRBV3-1/TRBV3-2|.
CASSSTQGATEAFF
TGTGCCAGCAGCTCAACACAGGGGGCCACTGAAGCTTTCTTT
>TRBJ1-3|.|TRBV29-1|.
CSVVWRNTIYF
TGCAGCGTTGTTTGGCGGAACACCATATATTTT
>TRBJ1-2|TRBD1|TRBV4-2|.
CASSQVGTGVSLNGYTF
TGTGCCAGCAGCCAGGTGGGGACAGGGGTTAGCTTAAATGGCTACACCTTC
>TRBJ2-5|.|TRBV10-3|.
CAIGAGYAAGETQYF
TGTGCCATCGGGGCTGGTTACGCCGCAGGGGAGACCCAGTACTTC
>TRBJ2-1|.|TRBV24-1|.
CATSPDQSDSEQFF
TGTGCCACCAGCCCTGACCAGTCTGACAGTGAGCAGTTCTTC
>TRBJ2-7|.|TRBV11-2|.
CASSLTGYEQYF
TGTGCCAGCAGCTTAACGGGGTACGAGCAGTACTTC
>TRBJ2-7|TRBD1|TRBV7-2|.
CASSLMGQPSSYEQYF
TGTGCCAGCAGCTTAATGGGACAGCCGTCCTCCTACGAGCAGTACTTC
>TRBJ1-4|.|TRBV19|.
CATSISGWRNEKLFF
TGTGCCACCTCGATTTCAGGGTGGCGGAATGAAAAACTGTTTTTT
>TRBJ1-1|TRBD1|TRBV6-1|.
CASSVALPGQVNTEAFF
TGTGCCAGCAGTGTTGCTCTTCCGGGACAGGTGAACACTGAAGCTTTCTTT
>TRBJ1-4|TRBD1|TRBV19|.
CASSIWGTANEKLFF
TGTGCCAGTAGTATCTGGGGGACAGCTAATGAAAAACTGTTTTTT
>TRBJ2-1|.|TRBV19|.
CASSIDQGSSYNEQFF
TGTGCCAGTAGTATAGATCAAGGGAGCTCCTACAATGAGCAGTTCTTC
>TRBJ2-7|.|TRBV2|.
CASSEGGGLNEQYF
TGTGCCAGCAGTGAGGGAGGGGGGTTGAACGAGCAGTACTTC
>TRBJ1-2|.|TRBV7-9|.
CASSFGVRHGYTF
TGTGCCAGCAGCTTCGGGGTGAGGCATGGCTACACCTTC
>TRBJ2-1|TRBD1|TRBV5-1|.
CASSLPQGAARNEQFF
TGCGCCAGCAGCTTGCCCCAGGGGGCGGCCCGCAATGAGCAGTTCTTC
>TRBJ2-1|TRBD1|TRBV24-1|.
CATSDPLETGGLNEQFF
TGTGCCACCAGTGACCCCCTCGAGACAGGGGGCTTAAATGAGCAGTTCTTC
>TRBJ2-1|TRBD2|TRBV10-2|.
CAIGGTSGKEHINEQFF
TGCGCCATTGGCGGGACTAGCGGGAAAGAGCATATCAATGAGCAGTTCTTC
>TRBJ2-7|TRBD1|TRBV10-3|many
CAISESRTGSYEQYF
TGTGCCATCAGTGAGTCTAGGACAGGCTCCTACGAGCAGTACTTC
>TRBJ2-3|TRBD2|TRBV28|.
CASSFFLGLAASTDTQYF
TGTGCCAGCAGTTTCTTCCTGGGACTAGCGGCCAGCACAGATACGCAGTATTTT
>TRBJ1-5|.|TRBV3-1/TRBV3-2|.
CASSQGAGAQQPQHF
TGTGCCAGCAGCCAAGGGGCTGGGGCCCAGCAGCCCCAGCATTTT
>TRBJ2-7|TRBD2|TRBV19|.
CASSSSGSLNEQYF
TGTGCCAGTAGTTCTAGCGGGAGCCTGAACGAGCAGTACTTC
>TRBJ1-2|.|TRBV6-5|.
CASAEYGYTF
TGTGCCAGCGCGGAGTATGGCTACACCTTC
>TRBJ1-6|.|TRBV14|.
CASSPQGNSPLHF
TGTGCCAGCAGCCCCCAGGGGAATTCACCCCTCCACTTT
>TRBJ1-1|.|TRBV13|few
CASSLDGLLLNTEAFF
TGTGCCAGCAGCTTAGATGGACTGCTTTTGAACACTGAAGCTTTCTTT
>TRBJ1-1|TRBD1|TRBV19|.
CASSKMGQHAFF
TGTGCCAGTAGTAAGATGGGACAGCACGCTTTCTTT
>TRBJ2-2|TRBD2|TRBV3-1/TRBV3-2|.
CASSQGLAGGFGTGELFF
TGTGCCAGCAGCCAAGGACTAGCGGGAGGGTTTGGCACCGGGGAGCTGTTTTTT
>TRBJ1-1|.|TRBV5-1|.
CASSLDPGYTEAFF
TGCGCCAGCAGCTTGGATCCAGGGTACACTGAAGCTTTCTTT
>TRBJ1-5|TRBD1|TRBV5-1|.
CASSSGGGNQPQHF
TGCGCCAGCAGCTCAGGGGGCGGCAATCAGCCCCAGCATTTT
>TRBJ2-7|TRBD2|TRBV6-5|few
CASNQREIFEQYF
TGTGCCAGCAATCAGCGGGAGATTTTCGAGCAGTACTTC
>TRBJ1-2|.|TRBV7-2|few
CASSSLGGANLF
TGTGCCAGCAGCTCCCTCGGAGGGGCTAACCTCTTC
>TRBJ1-2|.|TRBV19|.
CASSSGIVSGYTF
TGTGCCAGTTCGTCCGGGATCGTTTCGGGCTACACCTTC
>TRBJ2-3|TRBD1|TRBV30|.
CAGTGGFSGVTDTQYF
TGTGCCGGGACAGGGGGATTTAGCGGCGTCACAGATACGCAGTATTTT
>TRBJ2-1|TRBD1|TRBV20-1|.
CSASRTGGDEQFF
TGCAGTGCTAGTAGAACAGGGGGCGATGAGCAGTTCTTC
>TRBJ1-3|.|TRBV9|.
CASSVGTDSLSGNTIYF
TGTGCCAGCAGCGTAGGGACAGATTCTCTCTCTGGAAACACCATATATTTT
>TRBJ1-1|.|TRBV7-2|.
CASSFGRDTEAFF
TGTGCCAGCAGCTTTGGGCGAGACACTGAAGCTTTCTTT
>TRBJ2-1|.|TRBV5-5|.
CASSSLVSYNEQFF
TGTGCCAGCAGCTCACTAGTCTCCTACAATGAGCAGTTCTTC
>TRBJ2-3|.|TRBV5-1|.
CASSLDAVSTDTQYF
TGCGCCAGCAGCTTAGATGCGGTCAGCACAGATACGCAGTATTTT
>TRBJ2-7|TRBD1|TRBV7-2|.
CASSWIRTGETYEQYF
TGTGCCAGCAGCTGGATCCGAACAGGGGAGACGTACGAGCAGTACTTC
>TRBJ2-5|.|TRBV18|once
CASSNSGRETQYF
TGTGCCAGCTCGAACAGTGGTCGTGAGACCCAGTACTTC
>TRBJ1-1|.|TRBV5-1|.
CASSLAPRTPNTEAFF
TGCGCCAGCAGCTTGGCCCCCCGGACACCGAACACTGAAGCTTTCTTT
>TRBJ1-1|TRBD1|TRBV6-2/TRBV6-3|.
CASSYGDRLEAFF
TGTGCCAGCAGTTACGGGGACAGGTTGGAAGCTTTCTTT
>TRBJ1-1|.|TRBV19|.
CASSPRPDRPYTEAFF
TGTGCCAGTAGTCCCCGCCCGGACAGACCATACACTGAAGCTTTCTTT
>TRBJ2-5|TRBD1|TRBV6-5|.
CASGQGLYEETQYF
TGTGCCAGCGGACAGGGTTTATATGAAGAGACCCAGTACTTC
>TRBJ2-1|.|TRBV19|.
CASSIGRVRGNEQFF
TGTGCCAGTAGTATTGGCAGGGTAAGAGGCAATGAGCAGTTCTTC
>TRBJ2-2|.|TRBV6-6|.
CASSYLGPRTGELFF
TGTGCCAGCAGTTATCTGGGGCCTCGGACCGGGGAGCTGTTTTTT
>TRBJ2-1|TRBD2|TRBV7-3|.
CASSLAGDYNEQFF
TGTGCCAGCAGCTTAGCGGGAGACTACAATGAGCAGTTCTTC
>TRBJ2-3|TRBD2|TRBV5-6|.
CASSLSGTSNSDTQYF
TGTGCCAGCAGCTTGTCCGGGACTAGTAACTCAGATACGCAGTATTTT
>TRBJ2-5|.|TRBV7-2|.
CASSLALSVQETQYF
TGTGCCAGCAGCTTAGCGCTCAGTGTTCAAGAGACCCAGTACTTC
>TRBJ2-5|TRBD2|TRBV5-6|.
CASGGLAGEETQYF
TGTGCCAGCGGGGGACTAGCGGGAGAAGAGACCCAGTACTTC